This entry lists 2 T cell receptor beta chains sequenced from one sample in a study of T cell responses to AZD1222 COVID-19 vaccine. Produced via immunoSEQ multiplex PCR; TCRdb's table is partial and in-frame only. In the table there are tens of thousands of clones, around 80% of which are singletons. This specimen consisted of peripheral blood, obtained 28 days after the second AZD1222 dose. The source is an adult who received the AZD1222 COVID-19 vaccine.

Remarks on this clone: An end of the junction differs from the germline gene, which may be a read error. The chain joins TRBV27 to TRBJ2-7; D ambiguous. In germline, CDR1 is MNHEY, CDR2 SMNVEV (reference sequence). The CDR3 is made up of 9 amino acids. CDR3 amino acids: CASSFFQCF. The CDR3, as DNA: TGTGCCAGCAGTTTCTTCCAGTGCTTC.

The V and J genes are TRBV11-2 and TRBJ2-2; D is uncertain. In germline, CDR1 is SGHAT, CDR2 FQNNGV. The CDR3 consists of 14 residues. V was trimmed by 1 base and J by 7 bases, leaving 10 bases between them. In DNA form, the CDR3 reads TGTGCCAGCAGCTTAGGCAGGTCGGGCGGGGAGCTGTTTTTT. Translation gives CASSLGRSGGELFF.